The sample holds many counts of the clone carrying this T cell receptor (beta chain). Antigen specificity is unknown. These data are taken from a study of identical twins. Points from the study as a whole: Clonotypes of the beta chain that were abundant in cord blood carried fewer insertions (memory repertoires showed none). The study found excess low generation probability among twin-shared out-of-frame alpha sequences.

The cDNA had a unique molecular identifier and a template-switch universal primer site. MiXCR, run by TCRdb on the 5' RACE reads, gives a single entry per CDR3 protein. Of roughly 470,000 distinct CDR3 sequences in the sample, 13% to 15% are singletons; the top ten hold approximately 0.98%. V lost 9 bases, J lost 2 bases, and 13 bases lay in between. Germline loops: CDR1 MDHEN, CDR2 SYDVKM. The CDR3 is 13 amino acids. These same data were also listed under a study on yellow fever vaccine responses in identical twins.

The rearrangement links TRBV28 to TRBJ1-2; D unresolved. Sequencing input: CD4+ T cells sorted from blood. The TCR originated in a woman between 18 and 30 years old in good health. The CDR3 reads CASSQAANYGYTF. DNA for the CDR3: TGTGCCAGTAGCCAGGCAGCGAACTATGGCTACACCTTC.